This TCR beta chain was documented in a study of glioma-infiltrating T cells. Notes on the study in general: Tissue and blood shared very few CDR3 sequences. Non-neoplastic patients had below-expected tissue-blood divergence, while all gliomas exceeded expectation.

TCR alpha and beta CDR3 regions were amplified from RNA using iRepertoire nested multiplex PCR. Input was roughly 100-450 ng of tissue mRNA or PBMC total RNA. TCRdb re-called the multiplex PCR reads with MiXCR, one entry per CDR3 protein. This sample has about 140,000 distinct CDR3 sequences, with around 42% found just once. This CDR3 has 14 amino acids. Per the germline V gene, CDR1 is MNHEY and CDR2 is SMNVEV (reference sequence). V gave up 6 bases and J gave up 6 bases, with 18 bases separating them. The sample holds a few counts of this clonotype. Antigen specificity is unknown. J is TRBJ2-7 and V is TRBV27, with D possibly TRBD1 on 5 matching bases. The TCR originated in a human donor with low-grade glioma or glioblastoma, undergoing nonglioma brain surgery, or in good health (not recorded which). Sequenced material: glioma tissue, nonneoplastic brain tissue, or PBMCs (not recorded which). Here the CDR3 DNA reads TGTGCCAGCAGCCTCAGGGAAAAGAACAGCGAGCAGTACTTC. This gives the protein CASSLREKNSEQYF.